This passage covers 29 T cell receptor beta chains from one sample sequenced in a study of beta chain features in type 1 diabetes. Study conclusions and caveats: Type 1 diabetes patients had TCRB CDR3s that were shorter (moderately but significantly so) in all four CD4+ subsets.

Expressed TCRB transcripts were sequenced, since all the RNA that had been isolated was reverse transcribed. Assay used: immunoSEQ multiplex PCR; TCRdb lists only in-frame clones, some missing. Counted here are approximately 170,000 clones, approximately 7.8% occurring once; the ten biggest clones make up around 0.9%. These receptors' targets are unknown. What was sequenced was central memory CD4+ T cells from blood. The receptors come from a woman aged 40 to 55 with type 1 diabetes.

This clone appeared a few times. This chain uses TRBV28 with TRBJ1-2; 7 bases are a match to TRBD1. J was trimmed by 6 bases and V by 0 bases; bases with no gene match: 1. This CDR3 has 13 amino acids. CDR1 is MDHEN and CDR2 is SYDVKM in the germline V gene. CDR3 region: CASSLWGQHGYTF. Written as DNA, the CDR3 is TGTGCCAGCAGTTTATGGGGACAGCATGGCTACACCTTC.

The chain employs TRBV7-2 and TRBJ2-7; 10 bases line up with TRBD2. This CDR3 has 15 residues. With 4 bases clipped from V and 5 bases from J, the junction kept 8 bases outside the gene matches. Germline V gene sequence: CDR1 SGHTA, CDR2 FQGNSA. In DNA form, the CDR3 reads TGTGCCAGCAGCTCGGTGGGACTAGCGAGTCACGAGCAGTACTTC. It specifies CASSSVGLASHEQYF. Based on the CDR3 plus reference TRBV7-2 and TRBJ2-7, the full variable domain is GAGVSQSPSNKVTEKGKDVELRCDPISGHTALYWYRQSLGQGLEFLIYFQGNSAPDKSGLPSDRFSAERTGGSVSTLTIQRTQQEDSAVYLCASSSVGLASHEQYFGPGTRLTVT.

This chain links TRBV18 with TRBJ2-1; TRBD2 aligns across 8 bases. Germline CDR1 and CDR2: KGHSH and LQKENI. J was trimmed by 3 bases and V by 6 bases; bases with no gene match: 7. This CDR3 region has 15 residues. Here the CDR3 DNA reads TGTGCCAGCTCGTCCGGGAGGGGCGGCTACAATGAGCAGTTCTTC. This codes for CASSSGRGGYNEQFF.

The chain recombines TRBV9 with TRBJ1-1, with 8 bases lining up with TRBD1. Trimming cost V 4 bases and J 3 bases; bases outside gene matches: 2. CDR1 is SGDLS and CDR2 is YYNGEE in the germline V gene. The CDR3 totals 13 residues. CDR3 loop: CASSKQGDTEAFF. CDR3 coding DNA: TGTGCCAGCAGCAAACAGGGGGACACTGAAGCTTTCTTT.

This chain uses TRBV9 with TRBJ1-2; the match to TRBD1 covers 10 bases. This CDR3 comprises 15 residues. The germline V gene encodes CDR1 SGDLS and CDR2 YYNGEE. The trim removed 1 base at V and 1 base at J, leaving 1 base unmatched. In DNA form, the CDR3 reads TGTGCCAGCAGCGTAAGGGACAGGGGTAACTATGGCTACACCTTC. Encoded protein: CASSVRDRGNYGYTF.

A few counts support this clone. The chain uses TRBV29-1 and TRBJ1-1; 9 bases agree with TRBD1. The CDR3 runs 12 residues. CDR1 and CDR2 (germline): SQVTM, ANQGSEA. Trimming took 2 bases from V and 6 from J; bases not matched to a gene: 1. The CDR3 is CSVERQGAEAFF. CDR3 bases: TGCAGCGTTGAAAGACAGGGGGCTGAAGCTTTCTTT.

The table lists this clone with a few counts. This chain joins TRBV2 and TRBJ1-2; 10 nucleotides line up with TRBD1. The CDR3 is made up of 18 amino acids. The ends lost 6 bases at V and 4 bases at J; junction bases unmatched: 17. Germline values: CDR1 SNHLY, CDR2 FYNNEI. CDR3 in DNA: TGTGCCAGCAGGGACGAGTACGGACAGGGGGGATTTGGCTATGGCTACACCTTC. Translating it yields CASRDEYGQGGFGYGYTF.

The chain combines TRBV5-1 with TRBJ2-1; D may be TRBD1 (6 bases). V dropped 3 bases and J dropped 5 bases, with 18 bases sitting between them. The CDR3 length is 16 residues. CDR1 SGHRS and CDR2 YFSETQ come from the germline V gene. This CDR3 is CASSSLQGEKDNEQFF. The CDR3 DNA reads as TGCGCCAGCAGCTCCCTACAGGGAGAAAAGGACAATGAGCAGTTCTTC.

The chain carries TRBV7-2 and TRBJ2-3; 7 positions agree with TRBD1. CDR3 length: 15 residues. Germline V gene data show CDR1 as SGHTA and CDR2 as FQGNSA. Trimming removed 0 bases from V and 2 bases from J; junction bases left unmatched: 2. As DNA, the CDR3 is TGTGCCAGCAGCTTAGCCGGGACAGCCACAGATACGCAGTATTTT. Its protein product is CASSLAGTATDTQYF.

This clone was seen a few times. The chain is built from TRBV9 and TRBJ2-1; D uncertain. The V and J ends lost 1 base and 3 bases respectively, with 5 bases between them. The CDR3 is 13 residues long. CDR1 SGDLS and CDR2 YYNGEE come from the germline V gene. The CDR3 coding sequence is TGTGCCAGCAGCGTACAGATCTACAATGAGCAGTTCTTC. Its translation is CASSVQIYNEQFF.

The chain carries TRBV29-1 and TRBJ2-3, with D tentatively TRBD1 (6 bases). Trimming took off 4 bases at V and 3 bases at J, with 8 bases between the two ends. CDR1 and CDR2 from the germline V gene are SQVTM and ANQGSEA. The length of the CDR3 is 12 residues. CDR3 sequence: CSVGTVTDTQYF. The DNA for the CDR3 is TGCAGCGTTGGGACAGTAACAGATACGCAGTATTTT.

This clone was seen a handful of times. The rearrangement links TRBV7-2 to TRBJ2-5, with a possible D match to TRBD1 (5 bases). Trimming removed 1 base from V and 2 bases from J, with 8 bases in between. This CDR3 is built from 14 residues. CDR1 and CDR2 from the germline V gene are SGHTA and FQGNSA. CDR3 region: CASSLVREQETQYF. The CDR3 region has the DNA TGTGCCAGCAGCTTAGTCAGGGAACAAGAGACCCAGTACTTC.

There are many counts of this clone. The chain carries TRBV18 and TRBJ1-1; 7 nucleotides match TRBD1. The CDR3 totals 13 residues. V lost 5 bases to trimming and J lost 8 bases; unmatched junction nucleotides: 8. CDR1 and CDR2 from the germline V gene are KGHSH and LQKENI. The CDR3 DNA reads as TGTGCCAGCTCAAAAAGCCGGGACAGCGAAGCTTTCTTT. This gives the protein CASSKSRDSEAFF.

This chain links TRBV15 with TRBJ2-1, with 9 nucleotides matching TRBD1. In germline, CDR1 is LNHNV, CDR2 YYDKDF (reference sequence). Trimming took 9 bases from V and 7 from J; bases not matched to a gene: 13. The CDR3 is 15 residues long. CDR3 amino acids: CATMTGTGTVNEQFF. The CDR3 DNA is TGTGCCACTATGACCGGGACAGGGACGGTAAATGAGCAGTTCTTC.

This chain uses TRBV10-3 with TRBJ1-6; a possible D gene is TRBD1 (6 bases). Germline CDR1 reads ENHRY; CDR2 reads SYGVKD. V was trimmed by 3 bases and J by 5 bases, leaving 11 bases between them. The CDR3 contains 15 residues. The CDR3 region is CAISDGDKNNSPLHF. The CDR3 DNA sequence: TGTGCCATCAGTGACGGGGACAAGAATAATTCACCCCTCCACTTT.

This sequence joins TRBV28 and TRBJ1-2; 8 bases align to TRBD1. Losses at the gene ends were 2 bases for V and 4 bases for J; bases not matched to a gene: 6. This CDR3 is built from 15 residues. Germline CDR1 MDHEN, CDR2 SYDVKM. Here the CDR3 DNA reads TGTGCCAGCAGTTTAGGGGTGGGGACAGGCTATGGCTACACCTTC. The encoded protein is CASSLGVGTGYGYTF.

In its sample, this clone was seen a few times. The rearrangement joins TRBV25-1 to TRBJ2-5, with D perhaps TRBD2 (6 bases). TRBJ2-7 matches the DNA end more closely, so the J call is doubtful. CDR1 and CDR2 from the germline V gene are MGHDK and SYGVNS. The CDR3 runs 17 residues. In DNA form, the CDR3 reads TGTGCCAGCAGTGATAGTCTAGCGCCAAGGAGGTTGGGCGAGCAGTACTTC. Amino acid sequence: CASSDSLAPRRLGEQYF.

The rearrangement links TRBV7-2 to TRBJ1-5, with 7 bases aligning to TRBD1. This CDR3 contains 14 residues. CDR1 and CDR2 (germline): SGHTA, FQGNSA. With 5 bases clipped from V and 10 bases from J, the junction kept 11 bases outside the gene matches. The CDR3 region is CASSLTGEGKPQHF. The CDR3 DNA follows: TGTGCCAGCAGCCTCACAGGGGAAGGGAAACCCCAGCATTTT. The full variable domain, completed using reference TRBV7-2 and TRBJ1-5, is GAGVSQSPSNKVTEKGKDVELRCDPISGHTALYWYRQSLGQGLEFLIYFQGNSAPDKSGLPSDRFSAERTGGSVSTLTIQRTQQEDSAVYLCASSLTGEGKPQHFGDGTRLSIL.

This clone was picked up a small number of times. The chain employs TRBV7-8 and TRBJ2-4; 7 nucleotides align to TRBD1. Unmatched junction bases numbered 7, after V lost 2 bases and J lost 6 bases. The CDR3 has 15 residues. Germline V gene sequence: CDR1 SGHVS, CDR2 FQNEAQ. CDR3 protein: CASSLRWDSLNIQYF. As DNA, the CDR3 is TGTGCCAGCAGCTTACGCTGGGACAGTTTAAACATTCAGTACTTC.

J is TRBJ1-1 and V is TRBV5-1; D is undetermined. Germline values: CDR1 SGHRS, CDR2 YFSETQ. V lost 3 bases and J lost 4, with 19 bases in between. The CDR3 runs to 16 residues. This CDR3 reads CASSSGQGFRGTEAFF. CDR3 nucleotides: TGCGCCAGCAGCTCCGGTCAAGGGTTTCGGGGCACTGAAGCTTTCTTT.

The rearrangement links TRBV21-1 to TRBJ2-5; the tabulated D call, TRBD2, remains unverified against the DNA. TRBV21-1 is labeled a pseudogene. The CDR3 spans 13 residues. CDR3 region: CASRGGRQETQYF. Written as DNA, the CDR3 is TGTGCCAGCAGGGGGGGACGGCAAGAGACCCAGTACTTC.

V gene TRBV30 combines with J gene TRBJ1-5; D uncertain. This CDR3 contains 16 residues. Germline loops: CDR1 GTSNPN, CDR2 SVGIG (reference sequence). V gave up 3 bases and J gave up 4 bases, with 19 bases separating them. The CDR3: CAWSRLGNGGNQPQHF. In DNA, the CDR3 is TGTGCCTGGAGCCGACTAGGGAATGGAGGGAATCAGCCCCAGCATTTT.

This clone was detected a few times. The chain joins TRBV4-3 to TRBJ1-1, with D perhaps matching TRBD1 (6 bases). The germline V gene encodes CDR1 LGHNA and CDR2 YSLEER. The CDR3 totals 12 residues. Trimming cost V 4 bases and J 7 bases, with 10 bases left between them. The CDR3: CASSLLQGEAFF. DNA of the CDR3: TGCGCCAGCAGCCTACTACAGGGTGAAGCTTTCTTT.

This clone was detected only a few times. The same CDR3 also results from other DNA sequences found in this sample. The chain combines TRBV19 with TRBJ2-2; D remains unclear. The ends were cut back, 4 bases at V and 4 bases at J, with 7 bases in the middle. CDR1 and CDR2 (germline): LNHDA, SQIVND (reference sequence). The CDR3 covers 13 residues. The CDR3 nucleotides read TGTGCCAGTAGTACGAGAGGCACCGGGGAGCTGTTTTTT. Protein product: CASSTRGTGELFF.

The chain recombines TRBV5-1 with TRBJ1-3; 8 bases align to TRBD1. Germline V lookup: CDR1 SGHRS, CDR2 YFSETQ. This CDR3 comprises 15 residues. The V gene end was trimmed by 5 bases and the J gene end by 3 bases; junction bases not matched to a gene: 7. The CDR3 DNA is TGCGCCAGCAGGGGTCAGGGGGCAAGTGGAAACACCATATATTTT. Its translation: CASRGQGASGNTIYF.

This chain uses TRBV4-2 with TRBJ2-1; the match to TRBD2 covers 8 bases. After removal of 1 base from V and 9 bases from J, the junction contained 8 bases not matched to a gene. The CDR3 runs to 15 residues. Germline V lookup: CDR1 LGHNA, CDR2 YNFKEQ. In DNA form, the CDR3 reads TGTGCCAGCAGCCAAGTAGCGGGAAAGAGGAGTGAGCAGTTCTTC. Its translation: CASSQVAGKRSEQFF.

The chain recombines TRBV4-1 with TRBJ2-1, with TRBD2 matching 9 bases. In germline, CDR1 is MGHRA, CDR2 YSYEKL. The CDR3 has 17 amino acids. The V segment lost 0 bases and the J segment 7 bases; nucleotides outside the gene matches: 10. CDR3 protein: CASSQDLGGLALNEQFF. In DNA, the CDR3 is TGCGCCAGCAGCCAAGATCTGGGGGGACTAGCACTTAATGAGCAGTTCTTC.

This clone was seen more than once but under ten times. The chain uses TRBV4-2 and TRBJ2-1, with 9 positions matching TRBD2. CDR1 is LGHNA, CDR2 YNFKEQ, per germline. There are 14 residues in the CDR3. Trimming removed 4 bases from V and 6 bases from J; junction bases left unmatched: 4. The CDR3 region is CASSLGLALNEQFF. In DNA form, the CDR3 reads TGTGCCAGCAGCCTGGGACTAGCCCTCAATGAGCAGTTCTTC.

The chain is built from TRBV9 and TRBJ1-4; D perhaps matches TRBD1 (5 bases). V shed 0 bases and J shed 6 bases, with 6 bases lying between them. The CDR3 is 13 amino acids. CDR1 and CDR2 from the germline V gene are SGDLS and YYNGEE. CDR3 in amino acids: CASSVEQDEKLFF. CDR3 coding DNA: TGTGCCAGCAGCGTAGAACAGGATGAAAAACTGTTTTTT.